A selection of T cell receptor beta chains follows, all from one sample in a study of vaccination effects on CD4 cells after COVID-19. No cognate antigen is known for these TCRs. The assay was immunoSEQ multiplex PCR, and TCRdb's table has in-frame clones only and misses some. The profile shows about 41,000 clones, 77% of them singletons. This specimen was CD4+ T cells from PBMCs cultured with HCoV-NL63 spike peptides, taken before COVID-19 vaccination. The receptors originated from a human donor who received a COVID-19 vaccine. CDR3s include the opening cysteine and the closing phenylalanine or tryptophan. Fields, in order: clone size, V gene, D gene, J gene, CDR3 protein, CDR3 DNA. The D gene is left open where the match is weak. Expanded clones are given a class, and other clones once, few, many or no size at all.

abundance: -
v_gene: TRBV7-2
d_gene: -
j_gene: TRBJ2-5
CDR3aa: CASSPSGPKETQYF
CDR3nt: TGTGCCAGCAGCCCCTCCGGGCCTAAAGAGACCCAGTACTTC

abundance: -
v_gene: TRBV5-4
d_gene: -
j_gene: TRBJ2-2
CDR3aa: CASSLVGATNTGELFF
CDR3nt: TGTGCCAGCAGCTTAGTCGGGGCGACGAACACCGGGGAGCTGTTTTTT

abundance: -
v_gene: TRBV5-6
d_gene: TRBD2
j_gene: TRBJ2-5
CDR3aa: CASSRAGGETQYF
CDR3nt: TGTGCCAGCAGCCGTGCGGGGGGAGAGACCCAGTACTTC

abundance: -
v_gene: TRBV7-9
d_gene: TRBD1
j_gene: TRBJ2-5
CDR3aa: CASSQTGGETQYF
CDR3nt: TGTGCCAGCAGCCAGACAGGGGGGGAGACCCAGTACTTC

abundance: -
v_gene: TRBV9
d_gene: -
j_gene: TRBJ2-5
CDR3aa: CASSVAGVGETQYF
CDR3nt: TGTGCCAGCAGCGTAGCAGGGGTTGGGGAGACCCAGTACTTC

abundance: -
v_gene: TRBV6-5
d_gene: -
j_gene: TRBJ2-3
CDR3aa: CASSYSGTASTDTQYF
CDR3nt: TGTGCCAGCAGTTACTCCGGGACTGCTAGCACAGATACGCAGTATTTT

abundance: few
v_gene: TRBV7-3
d_gene: -
j_gene: TRBJ2-1
CDR3aa: CASSLISGILGQDNEQFF
CDR3nt: TGTGCCAGCAGCTTAATATCAGGGATCTTAGGACAAGACAATGAGCAGTTCTTC

abundance: -
v_gene: TRBV5-6
d_gene: -
j_gene: TRBJ1-2
CDR3aa: CASHLGRQGYGYTF
CDR3nt: TGTGCCAGCCACTTGGGACGGCAGGGCTATGGCTACACCTTC

abundance: -
v_gene: TRBV7-2
d_gene: -
j_gene: TRBJ1-4
CDR3aa: CASSLAGKNEKLFF
CDR3nt: TGTGCCAGCAGCTTAGCGGGAAAGAATGAAAAACTGTTTTTT

abundance: -
v_gene: TRBV14
d_gene: -
j_gene: TRBJ2-1
CDR3aa: CASSQETDYYNEQFF
CDR3nt: TGTGCCAGCAGCCAAGAAACAGACTATTACAATGAGCAGTTCTTC

abundance: -
v_gene: TRBV28
d_gene: TRBD1
j_gene: TRBJ1-4
CDR3aa: CASSQSGTGNEKLFF
CDR3nt: TGTGCCAGCAGTCAATCCGGGACAGGGAATGAAAAACTGTTTTTT

abundance: few
v_gene: TRBV5-1
d_gene: TRBD1
j_gene: TRBJ1-2
CDR3aa: CASRLTGGFGYTF
CDR3nt: TGCGCCAGCAGACTGACAGGGGGCTTTGGCTACACCTTC

abundance: -
v_gene: TRBV7-9
d_gene: -
j_gene: TRBJ2-1
CDR3aa: CASSLDLDRSEQFF
CDR3nt: TGTGCCAGCAGCTTAGATTTAGATCGGAGTGAGCAGTTCTTC

abundance: -
v_gene: TRBV19
d_gene: TRBD1
j_gene: TRBJ2-5
CDR3aa: CASRDRGRQTQYF
CDR3nt: TGTGCCAGTAGGGACAGGGGGCGGCAGACCCAGTACTTC

abundance: -
v_gene: TRBV5-4
d_gene: TRBD2
j_gene: TRBJ2-4
CDR3aa: CASSPPRASGENIQYF
CDR3nt: TGTGCCAGCAGCCCCCCTAGAGCTAGCGGGGAAAACATTCAGTACTTC

abundance: -
v_gene: TRBV18
d_gene: TRBD2
j_gene: TRBJ2-5
CDR3aa: CASSLGREETQYF
CDR3nt: TGTGCCAGCTCACTGGGGAGGGAAGAGACCCAGTACTTC

abundance: -
v_gene: TRBV30
d_gene: TRBD1
j_gene: TRBJ1-2
CDR3aa: CAWTPQGALWGYTF
CDR3nt: TGTGCCTGGACCCCACAGGGGGCATTGTGGGGCTACACCTTC

abundance: -
v_gene: TRBV20-1
d_gene: -
j_gene: TRBJ1-2
CDR3aa: CSASPQGLGYTF
CDR3nt: TGCAGTGCTAGTCCCCAGGGATTGGGCTACACCTTC

abundance: -
v_gene: TRBV5-1
d_gene: TRBD1
j_gene: TRBJ1-1
CDR3aa: CASSSGGTANTEAFF
CDR3nt: TGCGCCAGCAGCTCCGGAGGGACAGCGAACACTGAAGCTTTCTTT

abundance: -
v_gene: TRBV6-5
d_gene: TRBD1
j_gene: TRBJ2-3
CDR3aa: CATQGVGDTQYF
CDR3nt: TGTGCCACCCAGGGGGTTGGGGATACGCAGTATTTT

abundance: -
v_gene: TRBV18
d_gene: TRBD1
j_gene: TRBJ1-3
CDR3aa: CASSPTGTDLFSSGNTIYF
CDR3nt: TGTGCCAGCTCCCCGACCGGGACAGACCTTTTCAGCTCTGGAAACACCATATATTTT

abundance: -
v_gene: TRBV5-1
d_gene: -
j_gene: TRBJ2-3
CDR3aa: CASSLGQTTDTQYF
CDR3nt: TGCGCCAGCTCCCTGGGGCAAACCACAGATACGCAGTATTTT

abundance: -
v_gene: TRBV24-1
d_gene: TRBD2
j_gene: TRBJ2-4
CDR3aa: CATSDSRGERLQYF
CDR3nt: TGTGCCACCAGTGATTCGCGGGGGGAGCGGCTTCAGTACTTC

abundance: -
v_gene: TRBV7-2
d_gene: -
j_gene: TRBJ1-1
CDR3aa: CAIMGGAEAFF
CDR3nt: TGTGCAATTATGGGGGGAGCTGAAGCTTTCTTT